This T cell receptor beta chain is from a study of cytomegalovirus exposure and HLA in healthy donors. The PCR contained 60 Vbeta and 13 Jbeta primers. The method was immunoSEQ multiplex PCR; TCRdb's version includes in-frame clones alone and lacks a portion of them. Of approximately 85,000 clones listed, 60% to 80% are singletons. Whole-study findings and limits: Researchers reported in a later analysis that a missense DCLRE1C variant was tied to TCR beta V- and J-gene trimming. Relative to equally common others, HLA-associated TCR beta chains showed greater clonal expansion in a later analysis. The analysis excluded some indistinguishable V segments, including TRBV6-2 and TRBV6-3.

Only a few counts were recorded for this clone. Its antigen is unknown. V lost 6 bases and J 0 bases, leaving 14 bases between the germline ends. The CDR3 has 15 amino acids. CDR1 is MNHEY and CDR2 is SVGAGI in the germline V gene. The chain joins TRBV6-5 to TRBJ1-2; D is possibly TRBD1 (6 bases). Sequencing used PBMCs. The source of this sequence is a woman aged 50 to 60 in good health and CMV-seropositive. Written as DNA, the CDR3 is TGTGCCAGCAGCCCCGGACAGTTAGCTAACTATGGCTACACCTTC. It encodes CASSPGQLANYGYTF.